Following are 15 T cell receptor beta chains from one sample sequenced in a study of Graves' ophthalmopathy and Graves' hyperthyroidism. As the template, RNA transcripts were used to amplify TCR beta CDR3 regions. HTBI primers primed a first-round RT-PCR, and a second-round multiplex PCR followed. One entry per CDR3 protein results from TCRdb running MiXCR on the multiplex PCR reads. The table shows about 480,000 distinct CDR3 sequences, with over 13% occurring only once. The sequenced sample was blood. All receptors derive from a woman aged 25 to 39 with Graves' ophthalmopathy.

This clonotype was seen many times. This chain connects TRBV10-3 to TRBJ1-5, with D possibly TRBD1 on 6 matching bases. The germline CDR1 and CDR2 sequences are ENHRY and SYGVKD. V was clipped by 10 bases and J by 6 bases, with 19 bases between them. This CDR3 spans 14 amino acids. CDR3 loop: CATRQGGGSQPQHF. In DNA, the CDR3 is TGTGCCACCCGGCAGGGAGGGGGTAGTCAGCCCCAGCATTTT.

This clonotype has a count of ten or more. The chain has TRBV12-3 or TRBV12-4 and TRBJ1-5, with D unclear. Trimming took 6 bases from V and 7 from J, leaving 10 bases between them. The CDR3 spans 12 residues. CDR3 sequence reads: CASSHDPQPQHF. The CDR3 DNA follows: TGTGCCAGCAGCCACGACCCCCAGCCCCAGCATTTT.

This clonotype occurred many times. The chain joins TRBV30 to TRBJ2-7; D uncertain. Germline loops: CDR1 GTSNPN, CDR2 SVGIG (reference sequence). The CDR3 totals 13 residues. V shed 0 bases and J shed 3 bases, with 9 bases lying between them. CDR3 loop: CAWSVEQFYEQYF. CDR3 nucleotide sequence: TGTGCCTGGAGTGTAGAACAATTCTACGAGCAGTACTTC. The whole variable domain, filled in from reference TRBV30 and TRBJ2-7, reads SQTIHQWPATLVQPVGSPLSLECTVEGTSNPNLYWYRQAAGRGLQLLFYSVGIGQISSEVPQNLSASRPQDRQFILSSKKLLLSDSGFYLCAWSVEQFYEQYFGPGTRLTVT.

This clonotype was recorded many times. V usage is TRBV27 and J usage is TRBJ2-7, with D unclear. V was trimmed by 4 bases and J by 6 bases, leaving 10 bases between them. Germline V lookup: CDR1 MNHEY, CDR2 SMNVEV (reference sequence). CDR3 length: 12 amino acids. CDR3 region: CASSSRYGEQYF. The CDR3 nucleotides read TGTGCCAGCAGTTCGAGATACGGCGAGCAGTACTTC.

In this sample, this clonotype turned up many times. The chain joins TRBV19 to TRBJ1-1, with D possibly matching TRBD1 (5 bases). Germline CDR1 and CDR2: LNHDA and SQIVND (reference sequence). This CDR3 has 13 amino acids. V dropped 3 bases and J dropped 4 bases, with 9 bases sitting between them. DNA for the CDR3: TGTGCCAGTAGTATTGGGGGTTTCACTGAAGCTTTCTTT. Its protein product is CASSIGGFTEAFF.

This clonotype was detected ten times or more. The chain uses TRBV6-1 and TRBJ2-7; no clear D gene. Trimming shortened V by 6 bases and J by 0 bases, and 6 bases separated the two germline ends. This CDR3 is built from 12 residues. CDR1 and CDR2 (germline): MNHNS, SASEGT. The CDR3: CASRTYSYEQYF. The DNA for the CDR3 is TGTGCCAGCAGGACGTACTCCTACGAGCAGTACTTC.

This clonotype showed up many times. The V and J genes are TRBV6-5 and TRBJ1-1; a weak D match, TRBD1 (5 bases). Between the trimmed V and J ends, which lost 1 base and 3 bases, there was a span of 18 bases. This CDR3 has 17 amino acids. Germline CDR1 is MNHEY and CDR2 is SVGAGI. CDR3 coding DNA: TGTGCCAGCAGTTACTGGGGGGTACTACGGGGGGACACTGAAGCTTTCTTT. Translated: CASSYWGVLRGDTEAFF.

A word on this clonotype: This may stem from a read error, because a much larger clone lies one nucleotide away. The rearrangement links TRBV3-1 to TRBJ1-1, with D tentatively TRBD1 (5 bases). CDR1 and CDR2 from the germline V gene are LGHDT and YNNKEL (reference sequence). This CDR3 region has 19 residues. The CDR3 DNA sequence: TGTGCCAGCAGCCAAGATTCCCGGGGGAGTCTCTCAGTGAACACTAAAGCTTTCTTT. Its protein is CASSQDSRGSLSVNTKAFF.

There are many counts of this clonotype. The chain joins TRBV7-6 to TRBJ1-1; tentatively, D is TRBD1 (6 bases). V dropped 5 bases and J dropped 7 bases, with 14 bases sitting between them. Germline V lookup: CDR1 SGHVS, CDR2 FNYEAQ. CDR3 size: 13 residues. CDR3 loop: CASSLSGGFEAFF. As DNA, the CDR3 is TGTGCCAGCAGCCTTTCCGGGGGCTTTGAAGCTTTCTTT.

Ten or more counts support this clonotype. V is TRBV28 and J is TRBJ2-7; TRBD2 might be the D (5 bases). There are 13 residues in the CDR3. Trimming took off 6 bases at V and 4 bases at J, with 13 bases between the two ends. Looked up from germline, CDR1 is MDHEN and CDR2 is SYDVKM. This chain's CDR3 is CASSRDPLYEQYF. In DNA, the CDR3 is TGTGCCAGCAGCCGGGATCCCTTGTACGAGCAGTACTTC.

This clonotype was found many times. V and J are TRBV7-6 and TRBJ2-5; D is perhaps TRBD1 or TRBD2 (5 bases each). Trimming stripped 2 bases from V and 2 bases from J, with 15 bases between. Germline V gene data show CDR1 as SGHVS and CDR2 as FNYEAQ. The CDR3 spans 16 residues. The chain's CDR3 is CASSLRPNGGQETQYF. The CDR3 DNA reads TGTGCCAGCAGCTTACGCCCCAATGGGGGTCAAGAGACCCAGTACTTC. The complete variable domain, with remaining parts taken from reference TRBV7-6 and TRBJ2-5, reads GAGVSQSPRYKVTKRGQDVALRCDPISGHVSLYWYRQALGQGPEFLTYFNYEAQQDKSGLPNDRFSAERPEGSISTLTIQRTEQRDSAMYRCASSLRPNGGQETQYFGPGTRLLVL.

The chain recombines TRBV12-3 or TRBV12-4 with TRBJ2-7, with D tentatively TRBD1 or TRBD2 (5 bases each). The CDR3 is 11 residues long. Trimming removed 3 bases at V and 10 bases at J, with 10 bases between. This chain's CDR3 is CASSFEGIQYF. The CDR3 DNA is TGTGCCAGCAGTTTCGAGGGGATACAGTACTTC.

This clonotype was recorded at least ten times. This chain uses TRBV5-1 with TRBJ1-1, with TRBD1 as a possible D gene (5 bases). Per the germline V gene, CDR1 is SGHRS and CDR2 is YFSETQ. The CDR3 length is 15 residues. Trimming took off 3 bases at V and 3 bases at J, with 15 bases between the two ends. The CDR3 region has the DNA TGCGCCAGCAGCTGGGAGGGACTGTGGGACACTGAAGCTTTCTTT. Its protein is CASSWEGLWDTEAFF.

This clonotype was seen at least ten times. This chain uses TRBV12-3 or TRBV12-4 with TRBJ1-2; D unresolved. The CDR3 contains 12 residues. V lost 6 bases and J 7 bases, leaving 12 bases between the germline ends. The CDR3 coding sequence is TGTGCCAGCAGGAGGGATAGTAGTGGCTACACCTTC. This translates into CASRRDSSGYTF.

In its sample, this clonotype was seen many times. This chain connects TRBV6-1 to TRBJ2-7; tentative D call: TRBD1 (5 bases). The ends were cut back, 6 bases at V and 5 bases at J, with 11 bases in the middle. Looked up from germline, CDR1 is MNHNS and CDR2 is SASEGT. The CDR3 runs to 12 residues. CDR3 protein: CASRAGRHEQYF. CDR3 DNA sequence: TGTGCCAGCAGGGCAGGGCGTCACGAGCAGTACTTC.